The rows below give T cell receptor beta chains drawn from one sample of a study of shared clonotypes between healthy human individuals. Sequencing used immunoSEQ multiplex PCR; TCRdb keeps in-frame clones, though not all of them. The sample lists a few million clones; over 85% were seen once. The sample was naive CD8+ T cells from PBMCs. The receptor set was obtained from a man aged 18 to 30 in good health. Some clones in this sample may be carry-over from other donors' samples. CDR3s include the opening cysteine and the closing phenylalanine or tryptophan. D genes are given only for firm matches. Clone sizes are given selectively: once, few, many, or a class where the clone is expanded.

TRBJ2-4,TRBV2,NA,NA,TGTGCCAGCAGTGACGGGTGGGTCGCAGCCAAAAACATTCAGTACTTC,CASSDGWVAAKNIQYF
TRBJ2-2,TRBV5-5,NA,NA,TGTGCCAGCAGCCCCCAGGGAGCGAACACCGGGGAGCTGTTTTTT,CASSPQGANTGELFF
TRBJ2-7,TRBV7-6,NA,NA,TGTGCCAGCAGCCTGGGGGCCAGGGACTCCAGCCCCTACGTGCAGTACTTC,CASSLGARDSSPYVQYF
TRBJ1-1,TRBV5-4,NA,NA,TGTGCCAGCCTCGGGGAGGGTACTAACACTGAAGCTTTCTTT,CASLGEGTNTEAFF
TRBJ1-5,TRBV19,NA,NA,TGTGCCAGTAGTATAGGCCCTCCATCGTTCGATAGCAATCAGCCCCAGCATTTT,CASSIGPPSFDSNQPQHF
TRBJ2-3,TRBV7-8,TRBD2,NA,TGTGCCAGCAGCGGGACTAGCGGGAGGTTCACAGATACGCAGTATTTT,CASSGTSGRFTDTQYF
TRBJ2-2,TRBV28,NA,once,TGTGCCAGCAGTTTACGGGGCGGGACCGGGGAGCTGTTTTTT,CASSLRGGTGELFF
TRBJ2-1,TRBV29-1,TRBD2,NA,TGCAGCGTTCCCCCCCTTGGGACTAGCGGGTACAATGAGCAGTTCTTC,CSVPPLGTSGYNEQFF
TRBJ1-5,TRBV7-8,TRBD1,NA,TGTGCCAGCAGCTCTCAGGACAGGGGCAATCAGCCCCAGCATTTT,CASSSQDRGNQPQHF
TRBJ1-1,TRBV28,NA,NA,TGTGCCAGCAGTTCGACACCAAACACTGAAGCTTTCTTT,CASSSTPNTEAFF
TRBJ2-2,TRBV29-1,NA,NA,TGCAGCGTGGCAGGGGTACGGGCCGGGGAGCTGTTTTTT,CSVAGVRAGELFF
TRBJ2-7,TRBV5-8,NA,NA,TGTGCCAGCAGCCCCGTGGTGAGATCACAGCCGGCCGAGCAGTACTTC,CASSPVVRSQPAEQYF
TRBJ1-5,TRBV27,NA,NA,TGTGCCAGCAGTTCCACCTATAGCAATCAGCCCCAGCATTTT,CASSSTYSNQPQHF
TRBJ2-1,TRBV6-1,TRBD2,NA,TGTGCCAGCAGTGAATTTCTGTCGGCGGGAGGACCTTACAATGAGCAGTTCTTC,CASSEFLSAGGPYNEQFF
TRBJ2-1,TRBV9,NA,NA,TGTGCCAGCAGCGTAGACGGTCGGGGGAGCTCCTACAATGAGCAGTTCTTC,CASSVDGRGSSYNEQFF
TRBJ2-5,TRBV9,NA,NA,TGTGCCAGCAGCGACCCCCCGGGTGAGACCCAGTACTTC,CASSDPPGETQYF
TRBJ2-1,TRBV9,TRBD2,few,TGTGCCAGCAGCGTAGACCGGACTAGCGGGTTCAAGGAGCAGTTCTTC,CASSVDRTSGFKEQFF
TRBJ2-7,TRBV10-1,NA,NA,TGCGCCAGCAGTAGACGGGTCGGTTCCTACGAGCAGTACTTC,CASSRRVGSYEQYF
TRBJ1-5,TRBV19,NA,NA,TGTGCCAGTAGTATCAGAATTCATCAGCCCCAGCATTTT,CASSIRIHQPQHF
TRBJ2-2,TRBV5-1,TRBD2,NA,TGCGCCAGCAGCCCAACCAGGACTAGCGGGATAGTTACCGGGGAGCTGTTTTTT,CASSPTRTSGIVTGELFF
TRBJ2-3,TRBV11-2,NA,NA,TGTGCCAGCAGCTTAGATCGGCGGAACACAGATACGCAGTATTTT,CASSLDRRNTDTQYF
TRBJ1-1,TRBV19,TRBD1,NA,TGTGCCAGTTCCAGGGGGGCGTACACTGAAGCTTTCTTT,CASSRGAYTEAFF